These 30 T cell receptor beta chains were all obtained from the same sample, sequenced in a study of blood T cell repertoires in COVID-19. TCRdb keeps only in-frame clones here, not all; method: immunoSEQ multiplex PCR. In the table there are about 170,000 clones, roughly nine tenths of which are singletons. Sequencing was carried out using peripheral blood. The receptors shown here come from a man between 70 and 80 years old with acute or convalescent COVID-19.

The J gene is TRBJ1-1, the V gene TRBV5-8; D is possibly TRBD1 (5 bases). The CDR3 runs to 15 residues. Trimming removed 2 bases at V and 4 bases at J, with 15 bases between. The germline V gene encodes CDR1 SGHTS and CDR2 YDEGEE. CDR3 coding DNA: TGTGCCAGCAGCTTAGACAGCCAGGGTGGCACTGAAGCTTTCTTT. Its protein product is CASSLDSQGGTEAFF. The whole variable domain, filled in from reference TRBV5-8 and TRBJ1-1, reads EAGVTQSPTHLIKTRGQQATLRCSPISGHTSVYWYQQALGLGLQFLLWYDEGEERNRGNFPPRFSGRQFPNYSSELNVNALELEDSALYLCASSLDSQGGTEAFFGQGTRLTVV.

V and J are TRBV28 and TRBJ1-2; 11 bases align to TRBD1. The length of the CDR3 is 16 residues. The germline CDR1 and CDR2 sequences are MDHEN and SYDVKM. J lost 1 base, V lost 4 bases, and 5 bases had no gene match. The CDR3 nucleotides are TGTGCCAGCAGTTCCCCGGGACAGGGGGATAACTATGGCTACACCTTC. Its translation: CASSSPGQGDNYGYTF.

For the CDR3, the DNA is TGTGCCAGCAGCACGGACAGAGATACCTACGAGCAGTACTTC. Amino acid sequence: CASSTDRDTYEQYF. The gene calls are TRBV11-2 and TRBJ2-7; possibly TRBD1 for D (6 bases). V was shortened by 5 bases and J by 2 bases, with 13 bases between the two germline ends. From germline, CDR1 is SGHAT and CDR2 FQNNGV. The CDR3 has 14 residues.

This clone turned up a few times. Here the CDR3 DNA reads TGTGCCAGCAGCAGAGGAACAGGGGAGGACGAAAAACTGTTTTTT. Translation: CASSRGTGEDEKLFF. V and J are TRBV21-1 and TRBJ1-4; the table assigns TRBD1, which was not confirmed against the DNA. TRBV21-1 is tagged as a pseudogene. The CDR3 consists of 15 residues.

The chain combines TRBV11-2 with TRBJ2-6, with a weak D call TRBD1 (6 bases). Germline V gene data show CDR1 as SGHAT and CDR2 as FQNNGV. V was trimmed by 2 bases and J by 2 bases, leaving 13 bases between them. This CDR3 has 17 residues. The CDR3 spells CASSLPTGNTGANVLTF. CDR3 nucleotide sequence: TGTGCCAGCAGCTTACCTACAGGGAACACTGGGGCCAACGTCCTGACTTTC. The complete variable domain, with remaining parts taken from reference TRBV11-2 and TRBJ2-6, reads EAGVAQSPRYKIIEKRQSVAFWCNPISGHATLYWYQQILGQGPKLLIQFQNNGVVDDSQLPKDRFSAERLKGVDSTLKIQPAKLEDSAVYLCASSLPTGNTGANVLTFGAGSRLTVL.

The chain uses TRBV9 and TRBJ2-1, with TRBD2 matching 9 bases. V shed 2 bases, J shed 4 bases, and the junction held 4 bases outside the gene matches. The CDR3 contains 15 residues. The V gene's germline CDR1 is SGDLS and CDR2 YYNGEE. The CDR3 region is CASSVATSGYNEQFF. CDR3 DNA sequence: TGTGCCAGCAGCGTTGCGACTAGCGGTTACAATGAGCAGTTCTTC.

The chain is built from TRBV28 and TRBJ1-6; TRBD1 agrees at 10 bases. With 10 bases clipped from V and 7 bases from J, the junction kept 7 bases outside the gene matches. CDR3 length equals 14 residues. Germline V gene data show CDR1 as MDHEN and CDR2 as SYDVKM. The chain's CDR3 is CATKGTGANSPLHF. The CDR3 DNA reads TGTGCCACCAAGGGGACAGGGGCCAATTCACCCCTCCACTTT. The entire variable domain, with the rest obtained from reference TRBV28 and TRBJ1-6, is as follows: DVKVTQSSRYLVKRTGEKVFLECVQDMDHENMFWYRQDPGLGLRLIYFSYDVKMKEKGDIPEGYSVSREKKERFSLILESASTNQTSMYLCATKGTGANSPLHFGNGTRLTVT.

The chain carries TRBV24-1 and TRBJ2-2; TRBD1 is a possible D gene (6 bases). The germline CDR1 and CDR2 sequences are KGHDR and SFDVKD. V was clipped by 1 base and J by 4 bases, with 12 bases between them. The CDR3 has 16 amino acids. This CDR3 reads CATSDFTGTGTGELFF. The DNA for the CDR3 is TGTGCCACCAGTGATTTCACAGGGACGGGCACCGGGGAGCTGTTTTTT.

This clone was seen just once. J is TRBJ2-2 and V is TRBV27; possible D gene TRBD2, 6 bases. Germline V lookup: CDR1 MNHEY, CDR2 SMNVEV (reference sequence). This CDR3 has 15 residues. V lost 6 bases and J lost 0, with 11 bases in between. CDR3 in amino acids: CASSPWGANTGELFF. DNA of the CDR3: TGTGCCAGCAGCCCCTGGGGGGCGAACACCGGGGAGCTGTTTTTT.

This sequence joins TRBV28 and TRBJ2-7, with D perhaps matching TRBD1 (5 bases). Germline CDR1 is MDHEN and CDR2 is SYDVKM. CDR3 length equals 14 residues. The V gene lost 4 bases and the J gene lost 5 bases, with 15 bases spanning the gap. In nucleotides, the CDR3 is TGTGCCAGCAGTTCCGGACAATTCCAACACGAGCAGTACTTC. Translating gives CASSSGQFQHEQYF. The full variable domain, rest sourced from reference TRBV28 and TRBJ2-7, is DVKVTQSSRYLVKRTGEKVFLECVQDMDHENMFWYRQDPGLGLRLIYFSYDVKMKEKGDIPEGYSVSREKKERFSLILESASTNQTSMYLCASSSGQFQHEQYFGPGTRLTVT.

This chain uses TRBV10-1 with TRBJ1-6, with D possibly matching TRBD1 (6 bases). Trimming pared 10 bases from V and 9 bases from J, leaving 19 bases between. The CDR3 loop spans 14 amino acids. The germline CDR1 and CDR2 sequences are WNHNN and SYGVQD (reference sequence). Written as DNA, the CDR3 is TGCGCCACCCCGGGTGAGGGGGTCTGTTCACCCCTCCACTTT. Translation: CATPGEGVCSPLHF.

The chain employs TRBV6-4 and TRBJ1-6; TRBD1 might be the D (6 bases). This CDR3 is 13 amino acids long. Germline V gene lookup returns CDR1 MRHNA and CDR2 SNTAGT. V shed 6 bases and J shed 10 bases, with 13 bases lying between them. The CDR3 sequence is CASSSGVYSPLHF. CDR3 nucleotide sequence: TGTGCCAGCAGCTCAGGGGTATACTCACCCCTCCACTTT.

The sample holds a few counts of this clone. The chain has TRBV6-5 and TRBJ2-7; unclear D gene. Trimming removed 5 bases at V and 7 bases at J, with 9 bases between. Germline V CDR1 and CDR2: MNHEY, SVGAGI. The CDR3 is 11 residues long. The CDR3 bases are TGTGCCAGCAGTCACAGTCGGGAGCAGTACTTC. Encoded protein: CASSHSREQYF.

This chain links TRBV19 with TRBJ2-1, with TRBD2 as a possible D gene (6 bases). CDR1 and CDR2 from the germline V gene are LNHDA and SQIVND (reference sequence). V lost 8 bases and J lost 0, with 11 bases in between. CDR3 length: 14 residues. In nucleotides, the CDR3 is TGTGCCAGTGGGGACTTTATCTCCTACAATGAGCAGTTCTTC. Protein product: CASGDFISYNEQFF.

V is TRBV6-5 and J is TRBJ1-2, with TRBD1 matching over 11 bases. This CDR3 has 14 residues. From germline, CDR1 is MNHEY and CDR2 SVGAGI. J lost 6 bases, V lost 5 bases, and 5 bases had no gene match. CDR3 coding DNA: TGTGCCAGCAGTCGCCGGGACAGGGGGGATGGCTACACCTTC. Translation gives CASSRRDRGDGYTF.

The chain combines TRBV28 with TRBJ2-2; TRBD2 agrees at 12 bases. CDR3 length: 17 amino acids. CDR1 is MDHEN, CDR2 SYDVKM, per germline. The ends lost 2 bases at V and 6 bases at J; junction bases unmatched: 7. CDR3 protein: CASSLLAGGLISGELFF. The CDR3 bases are TGTGCCAGCAGTTTACTAGCGGGGGGGCTCATTTCCGGGGAGCTGTTTTTT. The variable domain in full, completed from reference TRBV28 and TRBJ2-2, reads DVKVTQSSRYLVKRTGEKVFLECVQDMDHENMFWYRQDPGLGLRLIYFSYDVKMKEKGDIPEGYSVSREKKERFSLILESASTNQTSMYLCASSLLAGGLISGELFFGEGSRLTVL.

This clone has only a few counts. J is TRBJ2-5 and V is TRBV5-6, with D possibly being TRBD1 (6 bases). The CDR3 runs to 14 residues. V gave up 4 bases and J gave up 0 bases, with 10 bases separating them. Germline loops: CDR1 SGHDT, CDR2 YYEEEE. The CDR3 protein is CASSLGQNQETQYF. The CDR3, as DNA: TGTGCCAGCAGCCTCGGACAGAACCAAGAGACCCAGTACTTC.

V usage is TRBV11-2 and J usage is TRBJ2-6; the D gene is possibly TRBD2 (6 bases). The CDR3 contains 18 residues. V dropped 6 bases and J dropped 3 bases, with 21 bases sitting between them. Germline V CDR1 and CDR2: SGHAT, FQNNGV. The CDR3 reads CASRSFGGTRLGANVLTF. DNA for the CDR3: TGTGCCAGCAGATCCTTTGGGGGGACCCGGCTTGGGGCCAACGTCCTGACTTTC.

The chain carries TRBV6-5 and TRBJ2-5; 8 positions agree with TRBD2. The CDR3 contains 14 residues. The ends lost 6 bases at V and 2 bases at J; junction bases unmatched: 5. In germline, CDR1 is MNHEY, CDR2 SVGAGI. The CDR3 bases are TGTGCCAGCAGGAGAGGCGGGGGGCAAGAGACCCAGTACTTC. This gives the protein CASRRGGGQETQYF.

This clone was recorded a few times. The rearrangement joins TRBV7-8 to TRBJ1-1; 7 nucleotides agree with TRBD1. V lost 3 bases to trimming and J lost 4 bases; unmatched junction nucleotides: 5. This CDR3 has 14 amino acids. Germline V gene data show CDR1 as SGHVS and CDR2 as FQNEAQ. This CDR3 is CASSFRGRATEAFF. CDR3 bases: TGTGCCAGCAGCTTTAGGGGGCGGGCCACTGAAGCTTTCTTT. Drawing the rest from reference TRBV7-8 and TRBJ1-1, the complete variable domain is GAGVSQSPRYKVAKRGQDVALRCDPISGHVSLFWYQQALGQGPEFLTYFQNEAQLDKSGLPSDRFFAERPEGSVSTLKIQRTQQEDSAVYLCASSFRGRATEAFFGQGTRLTVV.

This chain uses TRBV6-5 with TRBJ1-4; 7 bases map to TRBD1. V gave up 4 bases and J gave up 4 bases; unmatched junction bases: 9. CDR1 is MNHEY, CDR2 SVGAGI, per germline. The CDR3 has 16 residues. The CDR3 protein is CASSSPLRGLNEKLFF. The CDR3 DNA sequence: TGTGCCAGCAGTTCACCCCTGAGGGGGCTTAATGAAAAACTGTTTTTT.

The chain is built from TRBV7-6 and TRBJ2-1; the match to TRBD2 covers 7 bases. Trimming took 5 bases from V and 4 from J; bases not matched to a gene: 8. The CDR3 has 15 residues. CDR1 and CDR2 (germline): SGHVS, FNYEAQ. The CDR3 sequence: CASSARGSEYNEQFF. CDR3 coding DNA: TGTGCCAGCAGCGCGCGGGGGTCCGAATACAATGAGCAGTTCTTC.

The chain employs TRBV2 and TRBJ2-2; tentatively, D is TRBD2 (6 bases). Germline CDR1 SNHLY, CDR2 FYNNEI. V was trimmed by 4 bases and J by 6 bases, leaving 18 bases between them. The CDR3 is 16 amino acids. This chain's CDR3 is CASSAVSGLLAGELFF. CDR3 coding DNA: TGTGCCAGCAGTGCGGTTAGCGGACTATTGGCCGGGGAGCTGTTTTTT.

The chain joins TRBV28 to TRBJ2-4; 9 positions match TRBD1. Germline CDR1 is MDHEN and CDR2 is SYDVKM. Trimming cost V 2 bases and J 5 bases; bases outside gene matches: 7. CDR3 length equals 16 residues. The CDR3 DNA is TGTGCCAGCAGTTTACCCGGACAGGGGTTCCAAAACATTCAGTACTTC. This gives the protein CASSLPGQGFQNIQYF. The whole variable domain, remainder taken from reference TRBV28 and TRBJ2-4, is DVKVTQSSRYLVKRTGEKVFLECVQDMDHENMFWYRQDPGLGLRLIYFSYDVKMKEKGDIPEGYSVSREKKERFSLILESASTNQTSMYLCASSLPGQGFQNIQYFGAGTRLSVL.

The V call is TRBV10-2, the J call TRBJ1-1; D remains ambiguous. Trimming pared 6 bases from V and 3 bases from J, leaving 14 bases between. The CDR3 length is 14 residues. Per the germline V gene, CDR1 is WSHSY and CDR2 is SAAADI. In DNA form, the CDR3 reads TGCGCCAGCAGGGTCCCAGCGTGGGACACTGAAGCTTTCTTT. It is translated as CASRVPAWDTEAFF.

The V and J genes are TRBV10-3 and TRBJ2-6; a possible D gene is TRBD1 (5 bases). CDR1 and CDR2 from the germline V gene are ENHRY and SYGVKD. The V end lost 3 bases, the J end lost 0 bases, and 12 bases lay between the germline ends. The CDR3 spans 17 residues. CDR3 coding DNA: TGTGCCATCAGTGATACAGGTTCTAGCTCTGGGGCCAACGTCCTGACTTTC. This gives the protein CAISDTGSSSGANVLTF.

This chain uses TRBV5-4 with TRBJ1-2; perhaps TRBD1 as D (5 bases). CDR1 SGHNT and CDR2 YYREEE come from the germline V gene (reference sequence). The ends were cut back, 0 bases at V and 5 bases at J, with 8 bases in the middle. The CDR3 runs to 13 residues. The CDR3 loop is CASSLVRVYGYTF. In nucleotides, the CDR3 is TGTGCCAGCAGCTTGGTCAGGGTATATGGCTACACCTTC.

The chain has TRBV7-8 and TRBJ1-6; 11 bases are shared with TRBD1. This CDR3 comprises 17 residues. The trim removed 5 bases at V and 7 bases at J, leaving 10 bases unmatched. The germline V gene has CDR1 SGHVS and CDR2 FQNEAQ. The CDR3 DNA is TGTGCCAGCAGCGGGGAGGGACAGGGGGTTTGGAATTCACCCCTCCACTTT. Its translation is CASSGEGQGVWNSPLHF.

The chain employs TRBV9 and TRBJ2-2, with TRBD2 as a possible D gene (6 bases). The V end lost 4 bases, the J end lost 6 bases, and 10 bases lay between the germline ends. The germline V gene encodes CDR1 SGDLS and CDR2 YYNGEE. The CDR3 covers 13 residues. CDR3 sequence (DNA): TGTGCCAGCAGCCGGACTATGGCCGGGGAGCTGTTTTTT. It is translated as CASSRTMAGELFF.

The J gene is TRBJ1-2, the V gene TRBV4-3; unclear D gene. Trimming left V 0 bases short and J 3 bases short, with 11 bases between. Germline lookup yields CDR1 LGHNA and CDR2 YSLEER. The length of the CDR3 is 15 residues. As DNA, the CDR3 is TGCGCCAGCAGCCAAGAAGTCCGGGTTGACTATGGCTACACCTTC. This translates into CASSQEVRVDYGYTF.